What follows are 11 T cell receptor beta chains derived from one specimen sequenced in a study of regulatory T cells in long-lasting Graves disease. TCR beta libraries were built with iRepertoire HTBI primers and Arm-PCR of CDR3 regions. MiXCR was run by TCRdb on the multiplex PCR reads, yielding one entry per CDR3 protein. Among 200,000 to 250,000 distinct CDR3 sequences, approximately 20% were seen once, and the ten largest hold approximately 20%. Noted time point: newly diagnosed GD, antithyroid drugs for less than 3 months. PBMC RNA was the source of the TCR library. The sample was peripheral blood mononuclear cells (PBMCs), taken at new diagnosis, from a patient treated with antithyroid drugs. The receptors shown here come from a female donor with Graves disease.

This clonotype was counted at least ten times. The V call is TRBV10-1, the J call TRBJ2-5; D is unclear. V lost 4 bases and J 5 bases, leaving 14 bases between the germline ends. The CDR3 sequence is 14 residues long. The germline V gene encodes CDR1 WNHNN and CDR2 SYGVQD (reference sequence). The CDR3 DNA sequence: TGCGCCAGCAGTGCGGCGGCCCTCGGGGAGACCCAGTACTTC. It codes for CASSAAALGETQYF.

This clonotype was counted at least ten times. This chain uses TRBV12-3 or TRBV12-4 with TRBJ2-7; weak D call: TRBD1 (5 bases). CDR3 size: 14 residues. The V gene lost 0 bases and the J gene lost 5 bases, with 11 bases spanning the gap. CDR3 region: CASSLARRVNEQYF. CDR3 in DNA: TGTGCCAGCAGTTTAGCGCGCAGGGTGAACGAGCAGTACTTC.

This clonotype was picked up many times. The V gene is TRBV6-2 or TRBV6-3, the J gene TRBJ2-1; 8 bases match TRBD1. Germline V gene lookup returns CDR1 MNHEY and CDR2 SVGEGT. V lost 7 bases and J lost 6; bases outside the gene matches: 8. The length of the CDR3 is 14 residues. CDR3 DNA: TGTGCCAGCAAAATGACAGGGGTGGTCAATGAGCAGTTCTTC. It translates to CASKMTGVVNEQFF.

This clonotype was detected many times. CDR3 DNA sequence: TGTGCTAGTGGTCCGGCGAATGAGCAGTTCTTC. Its translation: CASGPANEQFF. The chain is built from TRBV12-5 and TRBJ2-1; D is uncertain. Trimming took 5 bases from V and 7 from J, leaving 6 bases between them. Looked up from germline, CDR1 is LGHNT and CDR2 is FRNRAP. This CDR3 comprises 11 residues.

The table lists this clonotype with many counts. This chain links TRBV7-9 with TRBJ2-5; 7 bases fit TRBD1. CDR3 length: 14 residues. Germline V gene sequence: CDR1 SEHNR, CDR2 FQNEAQ (reference sequence). The V and J ends lost 3 bases and 5 bases, in that order; junction bases with no gene match: 6. Written as DNA, the CDR3 is TGTGCCAGCAGCTTCGGAGACAGGGTGGAGACCCAGTACTTC. Translating it yields CASSFGDRVETQYF. Based on the CDR3 plus reference TRBV7-9 and TRBJ2-5, the full variable domain is DTGVSQNPRHKITKRGQNVTFRCDPISEHNRLYWYRQTLGQGPEFLTYFQNEAQLEKSRLLSDRFSAERPKGSFSTLEIQRTEQGDSAMYLCASSFGDRVETQYFGPGTRLLVL.

This clonotype was seen repeatedly, ten times or more. The V call is TRBV29-1, the J call TRBJ2-2; D is possibly TRBD1 (6 bases). V lost 3 bases and J 4 bases, leaving 12 bases between the germline ends. The CDR3 length is 14 residues. The germline gives CDR1 SQVTM, CDR2 ANQGSEA. CDR3 protein: CSVDRGIITGELFF. CDR3 bases: TGCAGCGTTGACAGGGGAATAATCACCGGGGAGCTGTTTTTT.

This clonotype has a count of ten or more. At one boundary the junction diverges from the germline segment, which might be a read error. This rearrangement joins TRBV7-2 to TRBJ2-7; no firm D call. This CDR3 region has 14 residues. Germline V lookup: CDR1 SGHTA, CDR2 FQGNSA. The CDR3 nucleotides read TGTGCCAGCAGCTTAGGTCGGCACTCCTACGGGCAGTACTTC. Translation: CASSLGRHSYGQYF.

This clonotype was picked up a small number of times. This may be a read error: a much more frequent sequence differs by one nucleotide. This chain joins TRBV20-1 and TRBJ2-5, with 7 bases that match TRBD2. This CDR3 has 14 residues. Germline CDR1 DFQATT, CDR2 SNEGSKA (reference sequence). The CDR3 DNA reads as TGCAGTACTAGAGATCCTCAGCGGGGAGAGACCCAGTACTTC. Its protein product is CSTRDPQRGETQYF.

This clonotype showed up many times. The genes are TRBV27 and TRBJ2-7; TRBD2 is a possible D gene (5 bases). Germline V gene sequence: CDR1 MNHEY, CDR2 SMNVEV (reference sequence). With 8 bases removed from V and 0 bases from J, the gap between germline ends came to 20 bases. The CDR3 has 16 residues. CDR3 coding DNA: TGTGCCAGCTCGACTCATAGCGCGCCACTCTCCTACGAGCAGTACTTC. Amino acid sequence: CASSTHSAPLSYEQYF.

This clonotype has a count of ten or more. The chain is built from TRBV18 and TRBJ2-6, with no clear D. With 1 base removed from V and 3 bases from J, the gap between germline ends came to 16 bases. This CDR3 region has 18 residues. Germline lookup yields CDR1 KGHSH and CDR2 LQKENI. The chain's CDR3 is CASSPLSLVSVGANVLTF. CDR3 DNA: TGTGCCAGCTCACCACTCTCTCTGGTTTCCGTTGGGGCCAACGTCCTGACTTTC.

The rearrangement links TRBV6-1 to TRBJ2-7; 8 nucleotides align to TRBD1. J lost 2 bases, V lost 5 bases, and 5 bases had no gene match. Germline V gene sequence: CDR1 MNHNS, CDR2 SASEGT. This CDR3 comprises 14 residues. CDR3 sequence (DNA): TGTGCCAGCAGTTACCGGACAGGGACCTACGAGCAGTACTTC. Its protein product is CASSYRTGTYEQYF.